These 7 T cell receptor beta chains came from one sample sequenced in a study of T cells in Graves' hyperthyroidism and ophthalmopathy. Researchers amplified the TCR beta CDR3 regions from RNA transcripts. RT-PCR in the first round (using the HTBI primer set) targeted the TCR CDR3. Via MiXCR, TCRdb re-called the multiplex PCR reads, giving one row per CDR3 protein. The sample has hundreds of thousands of distinct CDR3 sequences, under 25% seen once. The sample consisted of blood. Receptors were obtained from a man aged 30 to 45 with Graves' ophthalmopathy.

The J gene is TRBJ2-2, the V gene TRBV20-1; 9 bases line up with TRBD1. CDR3 length equals 15 residues. Looked up from germline, CDR1 is DFQATT and CDR2 is SNEGSKA (reference sequence). Trimming removed 3 bases from V and 5 bases from J; junction bases left unmatched: 7. CDR3 nucleotides: TGCAGTGCTAGTCGGACAGGGGTAGGGACCGGGGAGCTGTTTTTT. Translated: CSASRTGVGTGELFF.

This clonotype was seen more than once but under ten times. The V call is TRBV29-1, the J call TRBJ1-1, with D possibly being TRBD1 (6 bases). The CDR3 is made up of 14 amino acids. Germline CDR1 is SQVTM and CDR2 is ANQGSEA. V was pared by 2 bases and J by 5 bases, with 15 bases between. CDR3 nucleotides: TGCAGCGTTGAAACCTACTCAGGGGAGACTGAAGCTTTCTTT. This codes for CSVETYSGETEAFF.

V and J are TRBV7-8 and TRBJ1-5; 10 nucleotides line up with TRBD1. This CDR3 has 16 amino acids. Germline CDR1 reads SGHVS; CDR2 reads FQNEAQ. The V segment lost 1 base and the J segment 4 bases; nucleotides outside the gene matches: 4. The CDR3 sequence is CASSLEDRGINQPQHF. The CDR3 DNA is TGTGCCAGCAGCTTAGAGGACAGGGGGATTAATCAGCCCCAGCATTTT.

The chain has TRBV9 and TRBJ2-2; 8 nucleotides match TRBD1. CDR1 is SGDLS and CDR2 is YYNGEE in the germline V gene. J lost 3 bases, V lost 4 bases, and 5 bases had no gene match. This CDR3 has 15 amino acids. The CDR3 protein is CASSFRQGHTGELFF. The CDR3 DNA reads TGTGCCAGCAGCTTCAGACAGGGGCACACCGGGGAGCTGTTTTTT.

The J gene is TRBJ2-6, the V gene TRBV18; D is possibly TRBD2 (5 bases). The ends were cut back, 1 base at V and 1 base at J, with 17 bases in the middle. The length of the CDR3 is 19 residues. Per the germline V gene, CDR1 is KGHSH and CDR2 is LQKENI. The CDR3 DNA reads as TGTGCCAGCTCACCACATCAGTTGGGATCGGGATCTGGGGCCAACGTCCTGACTTTC. This gives the protein CASSPHQLGSGSGANVLTF.

This clonotype was detected many times. DNA of the CDR3: TGTGCCAGCAGCGCGACCGATGAGCAGTTCTTC. This codes for CASSATDEQFF. V gene TRBV3-1 combines with J gene TRBJ2-1; D gene ambiguous. Germline V gene data show CDR1 as LGHDT and CDR2 as YNNKEL (reference sequence). Between the trimmed V and J ends, which lost 5 bases and 8 bases, there was a span of 7 bases. This CDR3 comprises 11 residues.

Of note for this clonotype: An end of the junction does not agree with germline; a read error may underlie this. This rearrangement joins TRBV29-1 to TRBJ1-1; no clear D gene. Germline CDR1 SQVTM, CDR2 ANQGSEA. The CDR3 is 15 amino acids. The CDR3 reads CSVKDPGGGITEAFF. The CDR3, as DNA: TGCAGCGTTAAAGATCCAGGAGGAGGTATCACTGAAGCTTTCTTT.